One and the same sample provided the 21 T cell receptor beta chains below, sequenced in a study of OX40 agonist ivuxolimab in advanced cancers. Only in-frame clones appear in the TCRdb table, and some are missing; sequencing was by immunoSEQ multiplex PCR. The sample has roughly 150,000 clones, under 95% seen once. The sample was CD4+ or CD8+ T cells sorted from blood, taken in a trial of the OX40 agonist ivuxolimab. The receptors here all came from an adult with an advanced solid tumor such as melanoma, head and neck, liver or kidney cancer.

The V and J genes are TRBV7-3 and TRBJ1-1, with D unresolved. The V end lost 5 bases, the J end lost 5 bases, and 15 bases lay between the germline ends. CDR1 and CDR2 from the germline V gene are SGHTA and FQGTGA. This CDR3 is built from 14 residues. The DNA of the CDR3 is TGTGCCAGCAGCCCGACCCCGGGGTTGACTGAAGCTTTCTTT. Translating gives CASSPTPGLTEAFF.

The chain combines TRBV2 with TRBJ2-5; possible D gene TRBD2, 5 bases. There are 10 residues in the CDR3. The V gene's germline CDR1 is SNHLY and CDR2 FYNNEI. The V and J ends lost 11 bases and 3 bases respectively, with 7 bases between them. The DNA of the CDR3 is TGTGCCGTCGGGGAAGAGACCCAGTACTTC. Translating gives CAVGEETQYF.

CDR3 in amino acids: CASSLQQGAPYEQYF. The CDR3 DNA reads TGTGCCAGCTCACTACAGCAGGGGGCCCCCTACGAGCAGTACTTC. The V gene is TRBV18, the J gene TRBJ2-7, with 8 bases lining up with TRBD1. The CDR3 length is 15 residues. V lost 4 bases and J lost 2; bases outside the gene matches: 7. Germline-derived CDR1 and CDR2 are KGHSH and LQKENI.

The chain links TRBV30 to TRBJ1-2, with D possibly TRBD1 on 5 matching bases. The CDR3 spans 12 residues. The germline CDR1 and CDR2 sequences are GTSNPN and SVGIG (reference sequence). V shed 2 bases and J shed 5 bases, with 9 bases lying between them. The CDR3 protein is CAWSTGTYGYTF. CDR3 sequence (DNA): TGTGCCTGGAGTACAGGCACTTATGGCTACACCTTC.

This chain joins TRBV5-5 and TRBJ1-1; D ambiguous. CDR1 is SGHKS, CDR2 YYEKEE, per germline (reference sequence). V lost 2 bases and J 0 bases, leaving 11 bases between the germline ends. This CDR3 is 15 amino acids long. The CDR3 DNA reads as TGTGCCAGCAGCTTTGTCCGCCTGATGAACACTGAAGCTTTCTTT. Encoded protein: CASSFVRLMNTEAFF.

The chain employs TRBV4-3 and TRBJ2-7; D might be TRBD1 (6 bases). The V and J ends lost 5 bases and 6 bases respectively, with 17 bases between them. CDR3 length: 14 amino acids. Germline V CDR1 and CDR2: LGHNA, YSLEER. The CDR3 sequence: CASSSDRFLGEQYF. The DNA of the CDR3 is TGCGCCAGCAGCTCCGACAGGTTCCTCGGCGAGCAGTACTTC.

This chain connects TRBV10-3 to TRBJ2-1; D may be TRBD1 or TRBD2 (6 bases each). CDR3 size: 15 residues. V was trimmed by 4 bases and J by 4 bases, leaving 14 bases between them. Germline values: CDR1 ENHRY, CDR2 SYGVKD. CDR3 residues: CAISGGALGYNEQFF. The CDR3 coding sequence is TGTGCCATCAGTGGGGGGGCACTCGGGTACAATGAGCAGTTCTTC.

The gene calls are TRBV28 and TRBJ2-1, with TRBD1 identical over 9 bases. Germline CDR1 and CDR2: MDHEN and SYDVKM. CDR3 length: 14 amino acids. J was trimmed by 5 bases and V by 8 bases; bases with no gene match: 7. The CDR3 loop is CASEAGTGNNEQFF. CDR3 nucleotide sequence: TGTGCCAGCGAGGCGGGGACAGGGAACAATGAGCAGTTCTTC.

The rearrangement uses TRBV7-2 and TRBJ2-7, with D tentatively TRBD1 or TRBD2 (5 bases each). Trimming pared 0 bases from V and 4 bases from J, leaving 10 bases between. The length of the CDR3 is 14 residues. Germline V CDR1 and CDR2: SGHTA, FQGNSA. CDR3 DNA: TGTGCCAGCAGCTTAGCCGGGACCAATTACGAGCAGTACTTC. Its translation is CASSLAGTNYEQYF.

The chain is built from TRBV27 and TRBJ1-5; D call uncertain. This CDR3 comprises 15 residues. The V end was cut by 2 bases, the J end by 5 bases, with 13 bases between. Looked up from germline, CDR1 is MNHEY and CDR2 is SMNVEV (reference sequence). The CDR3 region has the DNA TGTGCCAGCAGTTTAAAAGCTTACCCTGATCAGCCCCAGCATTTT. Residues: CASSLKAYPDQPQHF.

This clone was seen only once. The DNA is left out, because the CDR3 cannot be placed on it with certainty; the CDR3 is given as TCRdb lists it. V and J are TRBV6-6 and TRBJ2-1; the table's D call, TRBD1, has no DNA check behind it. The CDR3 spans 16 amino acids, including both terminal residues. Looked up from germline, CDR1 is MNHNY and CDR2 is SVGAGI (reference sequence). CDR3 residues: CASSSSGQGLYNEQFF.

The chain is built from TRBV7-3 and TRBJ2-5; 7 nucleotides match TRBD2. In germline, CDR1 is SGHTA, CDR2 FQGTGA. This CDR3 region has 14 residues. Unmatched junction bases numbered 2, after V lost 2 bases and J lost 2 bases. For the CDR3, the DNA is TGTGCCAGCAGCTTAGGCGGGAGTCAAGAGACCCAGTACTTC. Protein: CASSLGGSQETQYF.

The CDR3: CATSPRGTGPYNEQFF. DNA of the CDR3: TGTGCCACCAGCCCCCGCGGGACAGGCCCCTACAATGAGCAGTTCTTC. The chain joins TRBV15 to TRBJ2-1; 8 bases agree with TRBD1. The CDR3 runs to 16 residues. Germline lookup yields CDR1 LNHNV and CDR2 YYDKDF (reference sequence). The V segment lost 5 bases and the J segment 2 bases; nucleotides outside the gene matches: 8.

The CDR3 loop reads CASSFAPGQGNGYTF. CDR3 sequence (DNA): TGTGCCAGCAGCTTTGCGCCGGGACAGGGAAATGGCTACACCTTC. V usage is TRBV7-2 and J usage is TRBJ1-2; 9 positions agree with TRBD1. V lost 3 bases to trimming and J lost 6 bases; unmatched junction nucleotides: 8. Germline assignment: CDR1 SGHTA and CDR2 FQGNSA. This CDR3 spans 15 amino acids.

In its sample, this clone was seen once. The chain is built from TRBV7-7 and TRBJ1-5; D ambiguous. This CDR3 spans 16 amino acids. The V gene's germline CDR1 is SSHAT and CDR2 FNYEAQ (reference sequence). V was trimmed by 0 bases and J by 11 bases, leaving 20 bases between them. CDR3 in DNA: TGTGCCAGCAGCTTAGCATCAGGTGACTTAGGTTGGTCCCAGCATTTT. It specifies CASSLASGDLGWSQHF.

This clone was recorded once. The rearrangement uses TRBV5-1 and TRBJ1-1; weak D call: TRBD1 (5 bases). The CDR3 is 13 amino acids. The ends were cut back, 4 bases at V and 5 bases at J, with 12 bases in the middle. Per germline, CDR1 SGHRS and CDR2 YFSETQ. The CDR3 is CASSRPQGTEAFF. The CDR3 nucleotides are TGCGCCAGCAGCCGGCCGCAGGGAACTGAAGCTTTCTTT. Complete variable domain (other parts from reference TRBV5-1 and TRBJ1-1): KAGVTQTPRYLIKTRGQQVTLSCSPISGHRSVSWYQQTPGQGLQFLFEYFSETQRNKGNFPGRFSGRQFSNSRSEMNVSTLELGDSALYLCASSRPQGTEAFFGQGTRLTVV.

The rearrangement joins TRBV4-3 to TRBJ1-4; 7 nucleotides match TRBD1. After removal of 3 bases from V and 1 base from J, the junction contained 2 bases not matched to a gene. The length of the CDR3 is 15 residues. Germline loops: CDR1 LGHNA, CDR2 YSLEER. CDR3: CASSHNRGTNEKLFF. In DNA, the CDR3 is TGCGCCAGCAGCCACAACAGGGGAACTAATGAAAAACTGTTTTTT.

The CDR3 DNA reads TGCGCCAGCAGCCGCCTGAGGGACGGGTACGAGCAGTACTTC. This translates into CASSRLRDGYEQYF. The chain uses TRBV10-1 and TRBJ2-7; possibly TRBD1 or TRBD2 for D (5 bases each). Germline CDR1 is WNHNN and CDR2 is SYGVQD (reference sequence). Trimming left V 6 bases short and J 4 bases short, with 16 bases between. The CDR3 spans 14 residues.

The chain joins TRBV25-1 to TRBJ2-7, with D uncertain. V was clipped by 6 bases and J by 0 bases, with 6 bases between them. This CDR3 is built from 12 residues. Germline CDR1 MGHDK, CDR2 SYGVNS. CDR3 residues: CASSLDSYEQYF. In DNA, the CDR3 is TGTGCCAGCAGCCTAGACTCCTACGAGCAGTACTTC.

The V and J genes are TRBV10-3 and TRBJ2-3; 10 bases agree with TRBD1. This CDR3 contains 17 residues. CDR1 ENHRY and CDR2 SYGVKD come from the germline V gene. V lost 0 bases, J lost 3 bases, and 6 bases stayed unmatched. In DNA form, the CDR3 reads TGTGCCATCAGTGAGTCGACCGGGGGACAGGGGACAGATACGCAGTATTTT. Protein: CAISESTGGQGTDTQYF.

The genes are TRBV29-1 and TRBJ2-7; the match to TRBD2 covers 8 bases. Germline CDR1 is SQVTM and CDR2 is ANQGSEA. After removal of 7 bases from V and 2 bases from J, the junction contained 7 bases not matched to a gene. This CDR3 spans 13 amino acids. The CDR3 region is CSAAGGLAYEQYF. CDR3 sequence (DNA): TGCAGCGCCGCGGGGGGTTTAGCCTACGAGCAGTACTTC.